The clone carrying this T cell receptor beta chain was seen a few times. Its antigen is undetermined. The data were taken from a study of beta chain features in type 1 diabetes. Study information: Similarity in age, gender and cell yields was seen between patients and healthy donors.

Investigators reverse transcribed all isolated RNA, so they sequenced expressed TCRB transcripts. The repertoire was sequenced with immunoSEQ multiplex PCR; TCRdb's copy has only in-frame clones and lacks some. The repertoire holds about 350,000 clones, with about 19% as singletons. This CDR3 spans 16 amino acids. Germline assignment: CDR1 KGHSH and CDR2 LQKENI. The ends lost 4 bases at V and 6 bases at J; junction bases unmatched: 12. Findings and caveats of the study: TCRB CDR3s from Type 1 diabetes patients were moderately but significantly shorter in all four CD4+ subsets. Patients and controls would be equally affected if PCR favored shorter templates.

All of the sorted populations showed purity greater than 98%. This sequence originates from a woman under 30 in good health. Sample: naive CD4+ T cells from blood. This chain joins TRBV18 and TRBJ2-3, with 8 bases fitting TRBD1. CDR3 coding DNA: TGTGCCAGCTCACTCTGGACAGGGAAGCAATCTGATACGCAGTATTTT. Translated, it gives CASSLWTGKQSDTQYF.